One sample yielded the 28 T cell receptor beta chains listed below, sequenced in a study of T cell changes during pregnancy in multiple sclerosis. TCRdb's table, derived via immunoSEQ multiplex PCR, lists solely in-frame clones and lacks some. The data contain 40,000 or so clones, 94% of them singletons. The specimen was CD8+ T cells from peripheral blood mononuclear cells, collected in the third trimester of pregnancy. The receptors come from a female donor with multiple sclerosis, enrolled in a pregnancy study.

This CDR3 reads CASSEATASGSGTDTQYF. In DNA, the CDR3 is TGTGCCAGCAGTGAGGCCACAGCTAGCGGGAGTGGGACAGATACGCAGTATTTT. This chain uses TRBV2 with TRBJ2-3; the match to TRBD2 covers 10 bases. From germline, CDR1 is SNHLY and CDR2 FYNNEI. The V gene end was trimmed by 3 bases and the J gene end by 3 bases; junction bases not matched to a gene: 12. The CDR3 length is 18 residues.

The gene calls are TRBV4-2 and TRBJ2-2, with 9 bases identical to TRBD2. From germline, CDR1 is LGHNA and CDR2 YNFKEQ. J lost 0 bases, V lost 1 base, and 9 bases had no gene match. The CDR3 consists of 19 residues. Here the CDR3 reads CASSQVYPSGTPNTGELFF. The CDR3 DNA reads TGTGCCAGCAGCCAAGTTTATCCTAGCGGGACTCCGAACACCGGGGAGCTGTTTTTT.

V usage is TRBV4-1 and J usage is TRBJ1-1, with 7 bases lining up with TRBD1. The germline gives CDR1 MGHRA, CDR2 YSYEKL. Trimming at V came to 0 bases and at J to 4 bases, leaving 2 bases not matched to a gene. This CDR3 is built from 14 residues. CDR3 bases: TGCGCCAGCAGCCAAGACAGGGGGGCCACTGAAGCTTTCTTT. Translating gives CASSQDRGATEAFF.

The CDR3 protein is CATFLKTGAVETQYF. The CDR3 DNA sequence: TGTGCCACTTTCCTCAAGACAGGGGCGGTGGAGACCCAGTACTTC. The chain joins TRBV6-6 to TRBJ2-5; the match to TRBD1 covers 8 bases. After removal of 10 bases from V and 5 bases from J, the junction contained 15 bases not matched to a gene. The CDR3 has 15 amino acids. The germline CDR1 and CDR2 sequences are MNHNY and SVGAGI (reference sequence).

The sample holds one count of this clone. The chain employs TRBV27 and TRBJ1-2; no clear D. The CDR3 runs 14 residues. The germline CDR1 and CDR2 sequences are MNHEY and SMNVEV (reference sequence). Trimming took 6 bases from V and 0 from J, leaving 11 bases between them. DNA for the CDR3: TGTGCCAGCAGCCTCACAGCTTCTAACTATGGCTACACCTTC. It specifies CASSLTASNYGYTF.

The gene calls are TRBV21-1 and TRBJ1-5. TRBV21-1 is recorded as a pseudogene. The CDR3 runs 14 residues. Here the CDR3 DNA reads TGTGCCGGACTCCAAGGACGGAGCAATCAGCCCCAGCATTTT. Translating gives CAGLQGRSNQPQHF.

The V call is TRBV27, the J call TRBJ2-7; TRBD1 aligns across 7 bases. Looked up from germline, CDR1 is MNHEY and CDR2 is SMNVEV (reference sequence). Trimming took 5 bases from V and 4 from J; bases not matched to a gene: 11. The CDR3 sequence is 15 residues long. CDR3 in DNA: TGTGCCAGCAGTCCAGAAGGGGGCTTAGGGTACGAGCAGTACTTC. It specifies CASSPEGGLGYEQYF.

V usage is TRBV2 and J usage is TRBJ2-1, with 11 bases lining up with TRBD2. CDR3 size: 17 residues. Trimming cost V 0 bases and J 5 bases; bases outside gene matches: 6. Per germline, CDR1 SNHLY and CDR2 FYNNEI. The CDR3 bases are TGTGCCAGCAGTGAAGCGGTAGCGGGAGGGCCAGACAATGAGCAGTTCTTC. Its protein product is CASSEAVAGGPDNEQFF.

This chain joins TRBV28 and TRBJ1-1, with unresolved D. Germline assignment: CDR1 MDHEN and CDR2 SYDVKM. V was cut by 5 bases and J by 3 bases, with 10 bases left in between. The CDR3 has 13 residues. As DNA, the CDR3 is TGTGCCAGCAGTCCACCGGCGGACACTGAAGCTTTCTTT. Translation: CASSPPADTEAFF.

The chain recombines TRBV28 with TRBJ2-7, with 8 bases matching TRBD1. The length of the CDR3 is 14 residues. Germline V gene lookup returns CDR1 MDHEN and CDR2 SYDVKM. V trimming: 6 bases; J trimming: 2 bases; junction bases outside the gene matches: 6. The CDR3 nucleotides are TGTGCCAGCAGGGGTCAGGGGGCAGCCTACGAGCAGTACTTC. It encodes CASRGQGAAYEQYF. Looking up the rest from reference TRBV28 and TRBJ2-7 gives the full variable domain: DVKVTQSSRYLVKRTGEKVFLECVQDMDHENMFWYRQDPGLGLRLIYFSYDVKMKEKGDIPEGYSVSREKKERFSLILESASTNQTSMYLCASRGQGAAYEQYFGPGTRLTVT.

J is TRBJ2-3 and V is TRBV27; 10 bases match TRBD2. In germline, CDR1 is MNHEY, CDR2 SMNVEV (reference sequence). The CDR3 has 14 residues. After removal of 6 bases from V and 2 bases from J, the junction contained 2 bases not matched to a gene. The CDR3 loop is CASRGLAYTDTQYF. CDR3 in DNA: TGTGCCAGCAGGGGACTAGCGTACACAGATACGCAGTATTTT.

The chain couples TRBV2 to TRBJ1-2; 7 nucleotides match TRBD1. Per germline, CDR1 SNHLY and CDR2 FYNNEI. CDR3 length equals 15 residues. Losses at the gene ends were 7 bases for V and 2 bases for J; bases not matched to a gene: 10. The CDR3 region is CASTQTGVRNYGYTF. For the CDR3, the DNA is TGTGCCAGCACCCAAACAGGGGTGAGAAACTATGGCTACACCTTC.

This clone is labeled as medium-sized. The chain links TRBV2 to TRBJ2-7, with D hard to call. The V end lost 6 bases, the J end lost 2 bases, and 14 bases lay between the germline ends. Germline CDR1 is SNHLY and CDR2 is FYNNEI. This CDR3 has 14 residues. The CDR3 sequence: CASSLGANPYEQYF. The DNA of the CDR3 is TGTGCCAGCAGCCTAGGTGCAAACCCCTACGAGCAGTACTTC. Full variable domain (missing parts from reference TRBV2 and TRBJ2-7): EPEVTQTPSHQVTQMGQEVILRCVPISNHLYFYWYRQILGQKVEFLVSFYNNEISEKSEIFDDQFSVERPDGSNFTLKIRSTKLEDSAMYFCASSLGANPYEQYFGPGTRLTVT.

V and J are TRBV6-1 and TRBJ1-1; 9 bases agree with TRBD1. Germline CDR1 MNHNS, CDR2 SASEGT. CDR3 size: 13 residues. Germline trimming cut 8 bases from V and 1 base from J; bases unmatched to any gene: 2. The CDR3 DNA sequence: TGTGCCAGCGGACAGGGGTGGAACACTGAAGCTTTCTTT. Amino acid sequence: CASGQGWNTEAFF.

The J gene is TRBJ2-3, the V gene TRBV27; TRBD1 matches 12 bases. This CDR3 region has 16 residues. The junction had 16 bases not matched to a gene; V was cut back by 10 bases and J by 8 bases. Germline CDR1 MNHEY, CDR2 SMNVEV (reference sequence). CDR3 bases: TGTGCCACCCAGAATTACGGGGACAGGGGGCAAGGTACGCAGTATTTT. Translated: CATQNYGDRGQGTQYF.

The chain joins TRBV29-1 to TRBJ2-1, with no clear D. CDR1 and CDR2 (germline): SQVTM, ANQGSEA. V was clipped by 0 bases and J by 8 bases, with 8 bases between them. CDR3 length: 12 amino acids. This chain's CDR3 is CSVEDQGDEQFF. Here the CDR3 DNA reads TGCAGCGTTGAAGATCAAGGAGATGAGCAGTTCTTC.

The chain uses TRBV7-9 and TRBJ2-1; 7 nucleotides agree with TRBD2. J gave up 3 bases and V 5 bases, and 7 bases lay outside the gene matches. In germline, CDR1 is SEHNR, CDR2 FQNEAQ (reference sequence). The CDR3 is 15 amino acids. The CDR3 spells CASSHRLAVYNEQFF. In DNA, the CDR3 is TGTGCCAGCAGCCACAGACTAGCAGTCTACAATGAGCAGTTCTTC. The whole variable domain, filled in from reference TRBV7-9 and TRBJ2-1, reads DTGVSQNPRHKITKRGQNVTFRCDPISEHNRLYWYRQTLGQGPEFLTYFQNEAQLEKSRLLSDRFSAERPKGSFSTLEIQRTEQGDSAMYLCASSHRLAVYNEQFFGPGTRLTVL.

This chain links TRBV13 with TRBJ2-1; 8 nucleotides align to TRBD1. J gave up 8 bases and V 3 bases, and 6 bases lay outside the gene matches. The CDR3 covers 14 residues. Germline CDR1 reads PRHDT; CDR2 reads FYEKMQ (reference sequence). CDR3 coding DNA: TGTGCCAGCAGCTTGGGAATGGGACAGGATGAGCAGTTCTTC. It translates to CASSLGMGQDEQFF.

The chain links TRBV4-2 to TRBJ2-7, with TRBD1 matching over 8 bases. There are 16 residues in the CDR3. Germline trimming cut 0 bases from V and 3 bases from J; bases unmatched to any gene: 7. CDR1 is LGHNA and CDR2 is YNFKEQ in the germline V gene. The CDR3 bases are TGTGCCAGCAGCCAAGATGAGGGACAGGCCCTCTACGAGCAGTACTTC. Protein sequence: CASSQDEGQALYEQYF.

This clone showed up just once. The rearrangement joins TRBV27 to TRBJ2-7; D is unresolved. This CDR3 is built from 15 residues. The germline V and J ends were trimmed by 8 bases and 0 bases, with 17 bases remaining between them. Per germline, CDR1 MNHEY and CDR2 SMNVEV (reference sequence). In DNA, the CDR3 is TGTGCCAGCTCGAGGCGGCGGAGTGACTCCTACGAGCAGTACTTC. This sequence encodes CASSRRRSDSYEQYF.

V gene TRBV2 combines with J gene TRBJ2-7; 8 positions agree with TRBD1. The CDR3 is 18 residues long. V was pared by 5 bases and J by 2 bases, with 17 bases of the junction left unmatched. Looked up from germline, CDR1 is SNHLY and CDR2 is FYNNEI. CDR3 protein: CASSFPQSPDRETYEQYF. The CDR3 DNA reads as TGTGCCAGCAGTTTCCCCCAAAGCCCGGACAGGGAAACCTACGAGCAGTACTTC.

The chain combines TRBV19 with TRBJ1-1, with D possibly matching TRBD1 (5 bases). V was cut by 2 bases and J by 4 bases, with 20 bases left in between. The CDR3 totals 17 residues. From germline, CDR1 is LNHDA and CDR2 SQIVND (reference sequence). CDR3 nucleotides: TGTGCCAGTAGTATACCCTCCTGGGGAGGGGAGGGCACTGAAGCTTTCTTT. As protein: CASSIPSWGGEGTEAFF.

In nucleotides, the CDR3 is TGTGCCAGCAGCTCACGACAGGGGATGGGTGAAAAACTGTTTTTT. The encoded protein is CASSSRQGMGEKLFF. This chain joins TRBV7-9 and TRBJ1-4; 8 bases agree with TRBD1. The CDR3 contains 15 residues. The germline V gene encodes CDR1 SEHNR and CDR2 FQNEAQ (reference sequence). The V gene end was trimmed by 4 bases and the J gene end by 7 bases; junction bases not matched to a gene: 8.

The CDR3 sequence is CASSQEGWLAGGSDTKNIQYF. The CDR3 DNA reads TGCGCCAGCAGTCAAGAGGGATGGTTGGCAGGGGGGAGTGATACCAAAAACATTCAGTACTTC. J is TRBJ2-4 and V is TRBV23-1; D might be TRBD1 (7 bases). TRBV23-1 is labeled an ORF, and its function is uncertain. The germline V and J ends were trimmed by 2 bases and 2 bases, with 28 bases remaining between them. CDR3 length: 21 amino acids.

This chain connects TRBV19 to TRBJ2-7, with 8 bases fitting TRBD2. With V trimmed by 5 bases and J by 0 bases, 6 bases remained unmatched. CDR1 is LNHDA and CDR2 is SQIVND in the germline V gene (reference sequence). This CDR3 has 15 amino acids. The CDR3 sequence: CASSPGSGGSYEQYF. CDR3 in DNA: TGTGCCAGTAGTCCAGGAAGCGGGGGCTCCTACGAGCAGTACTTC.

The chain is built from TRBV18 and TRBJ2-7; 7 bases agree with TRBD1. Germline V gene data show CDR1 as KGHSH and CDR2 as LQKENI. Trimming at V came to 3 bases and at J to 2 bases, leaving 4 bases not matched to a gene. The CDR3 is 14 amino acids. The CDR3 sequence: CASSPRDRAYEQYF. In nucleotides, the CDR3 is TGTGCCAGCTCACCCCGGGACAGAGCCTACGAGCAGTACTTC.

The chain links TRBV9 to TRBJ2-3, with D maybe TRBD2 (6 bases). V shed 1 base and J shed 4 bases, with 16 bases lying between them. Looked up from germline, CDR1 is SGDLS and CDR2 is YYNGEE. This CDR3 spans 16 amino acids. CDR3 in amino acids: CASSVFGGAGADTQYF. The CDR3 DNA is TGTGCCAGCAGCGTATTTGGGGGAGCGGGTGCAGATACGCAGTATTTT. The variable domain in full, with the rest retrieved from reference TRBV9 and TRBJ2-3, is DSGVTQTPKHLITATGQRVTLRCSPRSGDLSVYWYQQSLDQGLQFLIQYYNGEERAKGNILERFSAQQFPDLHSELNLSSLELGDSALYFCASSVFGGAGADTQYFGPGTRLTVL.

Judged by abundance, this clone is medium-sized. J is TRBJ1-1 and V is TRBV25-1, with 9 bases that match TRBD1. Germline CDR1 MGHDK, CDR2 SYGVNS. CDR3 length: 14 amino acids. Trimming at V came to 3 bases and at J to 3 bases, leaving 2 bases not matched to a gene. CDR3 amino acids: CASSEGQGHTEAFF. The CDR3 nucleotides are TGTGCCAGCAGTGAGGGACAGGGCCACACTGAAGCTTTCTTT.